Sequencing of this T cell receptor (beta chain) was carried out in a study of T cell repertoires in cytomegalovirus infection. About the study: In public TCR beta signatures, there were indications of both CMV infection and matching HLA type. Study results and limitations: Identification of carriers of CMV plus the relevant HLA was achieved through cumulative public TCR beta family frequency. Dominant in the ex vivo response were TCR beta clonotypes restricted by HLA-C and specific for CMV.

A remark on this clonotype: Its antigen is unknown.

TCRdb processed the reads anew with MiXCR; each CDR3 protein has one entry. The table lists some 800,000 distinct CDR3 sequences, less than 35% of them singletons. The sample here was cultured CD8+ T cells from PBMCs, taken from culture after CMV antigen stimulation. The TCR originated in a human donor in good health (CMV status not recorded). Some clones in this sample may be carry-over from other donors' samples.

CDR3 nucleotide sequence: TGTGCCAGCCGCAGAGGGGGCTCCCAAGAGACCCAGTACTTC. Protein product: CASRRGGSQETQYF. This rearrangement joins TRBV3-1 to TRBJ2-5, with 7 positions matching TRBD1. CDR3 length: 14 residues. V lost 8 bases to trimming and J lost 1 base; unmatched junction nucleotides: 7. Germline CDR1 reads LGHDT; CDR2 reads YNNKEL (reference sequence).